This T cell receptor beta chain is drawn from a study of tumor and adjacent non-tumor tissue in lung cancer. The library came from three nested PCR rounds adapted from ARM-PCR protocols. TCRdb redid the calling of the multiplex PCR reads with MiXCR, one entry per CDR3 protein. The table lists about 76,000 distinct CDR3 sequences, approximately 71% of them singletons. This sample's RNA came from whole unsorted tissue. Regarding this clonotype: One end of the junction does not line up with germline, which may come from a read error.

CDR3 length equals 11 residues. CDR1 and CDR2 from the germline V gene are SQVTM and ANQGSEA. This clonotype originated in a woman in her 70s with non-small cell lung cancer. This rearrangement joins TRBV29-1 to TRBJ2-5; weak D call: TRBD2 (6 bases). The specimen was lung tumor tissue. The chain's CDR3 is CSVERGETRYF. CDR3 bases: TGCAGCGTTGAACGCGGGGAGACCCGGTACTTC.